Shown below are 4 T cell receptor beta chains from a single sample sequenced in a study of Graves' ophthalmopathy and Graves' hyperthyroidism. The sequenced template was RNA, covering the TCR beta CDR3 region. First-round RT-PCR with HTBI primers preceded a second-round multiplex PCR. TCRdb re-called the multiplex PCR reads through MiXCR, storing one row per CDR3 protein. Here the sample spans 400,000 or so distinct CDR3 sequences, 15% to 19% being singletons. Sequenced sample: peripheral blood. These receptors were collected from a woman between 18 and 30 years old with stable Graves' hyperthyroidism.

This clonotype was recorded many times. The rearrangement uses TRBV6-1 and TRBJ1-1; 9 bases map to TRBD1. With V trimmed by 6 bases and J by 5 bases, 7 bases remained unmatched. Germline loops: CDR1 MNHNS, CDR2 SASEGT. This CDR3 has 14 residues. CDR3 protein: CASRNRGLRTEAFF. The CDR3 coding sequence is TGTGCCAGCAGAAACAGGGGGCTGAGAACTGAAGCTTTCTTT.

This clonotype has a count of ten or more. A junction end diverges from the germline sequence, so it may reflect a read error. The V and J genes are TRBV5-1 and TRBJ1-1; TRBD1 might be the D (5 bases). Germline-derived CDR1 and CDR2 are SGHRS and YFSETQ. The CDR3 is 15 residues long. The CDR3 region is CASSLAGGMNTEAFF. Written as DNA, the CDR3 is TGTGCCAGCAGTTTAGCTGGGGGGATGAACACTGAAGCTTTCTTT.

This clonotype has a count of ten or more. V gene TRBV7-2 combines with J gene TRBJ2-7; D unresolved. The V and J ends lost 4 bases and 3 bases respectively, with 10 bases between them. The germline V gene encodes CDR1 SGHTA and CDR2 FQGNSA. CDR3 length equals 13 residues. This CDR3 is CASSSTLLYEQYF. CDR3 in DNA: TGTGCCAGCAGCTCAACCCTACTCTACGAGCAGTACTTC.

The V and J genes are TRBV28 and TRBJ2-5; 11 bases map to TRBD1. Germline assignment: CDR1 MDHEN and CDR2 SYDVKM. The CDR3 length is 14 residues. The J segment lost 7 bases and the V segment lost 6 bases, leaving 7 bases of the junction unmatched. The CDR3 protein is CASRPHGTGGTQYF. The CDR3 DNA reads as TGTGCCAGCAGACCCCACGGGACAGGGGGGACCCAGTACTTC.